Following are 22 T cell receptor beta chains from one sample sequenced in a study of patients and donors after allogeneic stem cell transplantation. In TCRdb, the RT-PCR reads were re-called with MiXCR into one record per CDR3 protein. This sample has approximately 410,000 distinct CDR3 sequences, with roughly 16% found just once. Material for sequencing was blood, either unsorted or a sorted T cell fraction (not recorded which). The source is a human donor who was either an allogeneic HSCT recipient or a stem cell or donor lymphocyte infusion donor (not recorded which). It is not recorded whose cells these are; they may come from a transplant donor.

This clonotype was counted between two and nine times. The rearrangement uses TRBV4-3 and TRBJ2-7, with D perhaps TRBD1 or TRBD2 (6 bases each). V was pared by 0 bases and J by 3 bases, with 12 bases between. CDR3 length: 15 amino acids. Germline CDR1 and CDR2: LGHNA and YSLEER. The chain's CDR3 is CASSQDPRGGYEQYF. The CDR3 coding sequence is TGCGCCAGCAGCCAAGATCCCAGGGGAGGCTACGAGCAGTACTTC.

This clonotype came up a few times. V and J are TRBV7-9 and TRBJ2-7; tentatively, D is TRBD2 (5 bases). This CDR3 has 16 amino acids. The germline V gene has CDR1 SEHNR and CDR2 FQNEAQ (reference sequence). V was clipped by 3 bases and J by 5 bases, with 20 bases between them. Here the CDR3 DNA reads TGTGCCAGCAGCTTTGGGCTAGCCCTACCTCCGGACGAGCAGTACTTC. Translating gives CASSFGLALPPDEQYF.

In this sample, this clonotype turned up a few times. The chain links TRBV7-9 to TRBJ2-7, with D perhaps TRBD2 (5 bases). The CDR3 length is 16 residues. Trimming left V 1 base short and J 2 bases short, with 15 bases between. Germline V gene data show CDR1 as SEHNR and CDR2 as FQNEAQ (reference sequence). The CDR3 loop reads CASSLEGGRDTYEQYF. DNA for the CDR3: TGTGCCAGCAGCTTAGAGGGCGGACGGGATACCTACGAGCAGTACTTC.

This clonotype occurred a few times. CDR3 loop: CASDAGSSYNEQFF. CDR3 coding DNA: TGTGCCTCCGACGCCGGAAGCTCCTACAATGAGCAGTTCTTC. This rearrangement joins TRBV7-2 to TRBJ2-1; D unclear. V lost 11 bases and J 0 bases, leaving 14 bases between the germline ends. Germline V CDR1 and CDR2: SGHTA, FQGNSA. CDR3 length equals 14 residues.

The chain employs TRBV7-9 and TRBJ1-5, with 10 bases fitting TRBD1. This CDR3 spans 17 amino acids. V lost 0 bases and J lost 5; bases outside the gene matches: 7. From germline, CDR1 is SEHNR and CDR2 FQNEAQ (reference sequence). Here the CDR3 reads CASSLARTGTGDQPQHF. CDR3 DNA sequence: TGTGCCAGCAGCTTAGCTCGGACGGGGACAGGGGATCAGCCCCAGCATTTT. Full variable domain (rest looked up from reference TRBV7-9 and TRBJ1-5): DTGVSQNPRHKITKRGQNVTFRCDPISEHNRLYWYRQTLGQGPEFLTYFQNEAQLEKSRLLSDRFSAERPKGSFSTLEIQRTEQGDSAMYLCASSLARTGTGDQPQHFGDGTRLSIL.

The gene calls are TRBV20-1 and TRBJ2-3; a possible D gene is TRBD2 (6 bases). CDR1 and CDR2 (germline): DFQATT, SNEGSKA (reference sequence). The CDR3 consists of 15 residues. Trimming cost V 0 bases and J 2 bases, with 12 bases left between them. The CDR3 region is CSARDRERVTDTQYF. In DNA form, the CDR3 reads TGCAGTGCTAGAGATCGGGAGCGGGTCACAGATACGCAGTATTTT.

The chain employs TRBV5-5 and TRBJ2-4; tentatively, D is TRBD1 (5 bases). Trimming shortened V by 2 bases and J by 0 bases, and 9 bases separated the two germline ends. The length of the CDR3 is 15 residues. Germline V gene data show CDR1 as SGHKS and CDR2 as YYEKEE (reference sequence). CDR3 nucleotides: TGTGCCAGCAGCTTTTGGGGCGCAGCCAAAAACATTCAGTACTTC. This codes for CASSFWGAAKNIQYF.

This chain connects TRBV2 to TRBJ1-5; unclear D gene. The CDR3 sequence is 12 residues long. CDR1 and CDR2 (germline): SNHLY, FYNNEI. Trimming removed 5 bases at V and 7 bases at J, with 9 bases between. For the CDR3, the DNA is TGTGCCAGCAGTCCCCTCAGCCAGCCCCAGCATTTT. Its translation: CASSPLSQPQHF. The whole variable domain, filled in from reference TRBV2 and TRBJ1-5, reads EPEVTQTPSHQVTQMGQEVILRCVPISNHLYFYWYRQILGQKVEFLVSFYNNEISEKSEIFDDQFSVERPDGSNFTLKIRSTKLEDSAMYFCASSPLSQPQHFGDGTRLSIL.

This clonotype was detected a few times. The chain couples TRBV20-1 to TRBJ2-1, with 9 positions matching TRBD2. The CDR3 is 16 amino acids. Losses at the gene ends were 0 bases for V and 4 bases for J; bases not matched to a gene: 7. CDR1 DFQATT and CDR2 SNEGSKA come from the germline V gene (reference sequence). CDR3 nucleotide sequence: TGCAGTGCTAGAGACCCAGCGGGGGGAAGATACAATGAGCAGTTCTTC. Protein: CSARDPAGGRYNEQFF.

The chain carries TRBV7-9 and TRBJ2-4; 7 bases fit TRBD1. CDR1 and CDR2 (germline): SEHNR, FQNEAQ (reference sequence). This CDR3 is built from 16 residues. Germline trimming cut 2 bases from V and 2 bases from J; bases unmatched to any gene: 6. The CDR3 bases are TGTGCCAGCAGCTTAATCACAGGGGTAACCAAAAACATTCAGTACTTC. Amino acid sequence: CASSLITGVTKNIQYF. Full variable domain (rest looked up from reference TRBV7-9 and TRBJ2-4): DTGVSQNPRHKITKRGQNVTFRCDPISEHNRLYWYRQTLGQGPEFLTYFQNEAQLEKSRLLSDRFSAERPKGSFSTLEIQRTEQGDSAMYLCASSLITGVTKNIQYFGAGTRLSVL.

This clonotype was seen only a few times. The chain combines TRBV5-1 with TRBJ2-5, with D hard to call. The germline V and J ends were trimmed by 0 bases and 5 bases, with 8 bases remaining between them. The germline V gene encodes CDR1 SGHRS and CDR2 YFSETQ. CDR3 length: 13 amino acids. CDR3 residues: CASSLENVETQYF. As DNA, the CDR3 is TGCGCCAGCAGCTTGGAGAACGTGGAGACCCAGTACTTC. Full variable domain (remainder filled in from reference TRBV5-1 and TRBJ2-5): KAGVTQTPRYLIKTRGQQVTLSCSPISGHRSVSWYQQTPGQGLQFLFEYFSETQRNKGNFPGRFSGRQFSNSRSEMNVSTLELGDSALYLCASSLENVETQYFGPGTRLLVL.

The chain is built from TRBV29-1 and TRBJ1-2; D is unclear. CDR3 size: 15 residues. V was shortened by 4 bases and J by 3 bases, with 18 bases between the two germline ends. The germline gives CDR1 SQVTM, CDR2 ANQGSEA. CDR3 coding DNA: TGCAGCGTTGTGGTAGACCTGACGGCCTACTATGGCTACACCTTC. It is translated as CSVVVDLTAYYGYTF.

The chain carries TRBV25-1 and TRBJ2-3; 8 nucleotides align to TRBD1. The ends lost 4 bases at V and 4 bases at J; junction bases unmatched: 4. Per the germline V gene, CDR1 is MGHDK and CDR2 is SYGVNS. The CDR3 is 14 amino acids. The CDR3 DNA reads TGTGCCAGCAGTGCGACAGGGGAGTCAGATACGCAGTATTTT. It encodes CASSATGESDTQYF.

The rearrangement links TRBV27 to TRBJ2-2, with D possibly matching TRBD1 (6 bases). The V end lost 1 base, the J end lost 9 bases, and 6 bases lay between the germline ends. Germline V gene lookup returns CDR1 MNHEY and CDR2 SMNVEV (reference sequence). This CDR3 has 12 amino acids. The chain's CDR3 is CASSLWGRELFF. The CDR3 coding sequence is TGTGCCAGCAGTTTATGGGGGCGGGAGCTGTTTTTT.

This clonotype was observed a handful of times. The chain has TRBV12-3 or TRBV12-4 and TRBJ2-5; a weak D match, TRBD2 (7 bases). The CDR3 loop spans 15 amino acids. V was shortened by 6 bases and J by 6 bases, with 20 bases between the two germline ends. The CDR3 DNA reads as TGTGCCAGCAGCACCGGCGAGGGGGGGAAGAAGACCCAGTACTTC. Translation: CASSTGEGGKKTQYF.

The rearrangement links TRBV11-2 to TRBJ1-5; no firm D call. CDR3 size: 12 residues. From germline, CDR1 is SGHAT and CDR2 FQNNGV. V was pared by 0 bases and J by 6 bases, with 3 bases between. The CDR3: CASSLEVQPQHF. In nucleotides, the CDR3 is TGTGCCAGCAGCTTAGAGGTTCAGCCCCAGCATTTT.

V and J are TRBV5-1 and TRBJ2-2; a possible D gene is TRBD1 (5 bases). V lost 2 bases and J 3 bases, leaving 8 bases between the germline ends. The germline V gene has CDR1 SGHRS and CDR2 YFSETQ. The CDR3 loop spans 14 amino acids. CDR3 DNA sequence: TGCGCCAGCAGCTTCGAAGGGGACACCGGGGAGCTGTTTTTT. This translates into CASSFEGDTGELFF. The full variable domain, rest sourced from reference TRBV5-1 and TRBJ2-2, is KAGVTQTPRYLIKTRGQQVTLSCSPISGHRSVSWYQQTPGQGLQFLFEYFSETQRNKGNFPGRFSGRQFSNSRSEMNVSTLELGDSALYLCASSFEGDTGELFFGEGSRLTVL.

V is TRBV5-4 and J is TRBJ2-3; D gene ambiguous. The V and J ends lost 7 bases and 4 bases respectively, with 7 bases between them. This CDR3 has 11 amino acids. Germline V gene data show CDR1 as SGHNT and CDR2 as YYREEE (reference sequence). In DNA, the CDR3 is TGTGCCAGCCTAGTCGCAGATACGCAGTATTTT. It yields the protein CASLVADTQYF. Full variable domain (rest looked up from reference TRBV5-4 and TRBJ2-3): ETGVTQSPTHLIKTRGQQVTLRCSSQSGHNTVSWYQQALGQGPQFIFQYYREEENGRGNFPPRFSGLQFPNYSSELNVNALELDDSALYLCASLVADTQYFGPGTRLTVL.

V gene TRBV4-2 combines with J gene TRBJ1-1, with D unclear. The CDR3 extends over 16 amino acids. Deletions cut 2 bases from V and 1 base from J, with 14 bases between. The germline gives CDR1 LGHNA, CDR2 YNFKEQ. Here the CDR3 DNA reads TGTGCCAGCAGCCAAATACTACCAGGCGCGAACACTGAAGCTTTCTTT. Translated: CASSQILPGANTEAFF.

This clonotype was picked up a small number of times. The chain carries TRBV3-1 and TRBJ2-1, with D possibly being TRBD2 (6 bases). V dropped 0 bases and J dropped 5 bases, with 11 bases sitting between them. Germline loops: CDR1 LGHDT, CDR2 YNNKEL (reference sequence). CDR3 length: 15 amino acids. The CDR3, as DNA: TGTGCCAGCAGCCAAGATCGGGGGTCCCACAATGAGCAGTTCTTC. It translates to CASSQDRGSHNEQFF.

This clonotype was seen a few times. The rearrangement uses TRBV7-3 and TRBJ1-1; no reliable D call. In germline, CDR1 is SGHTA, CDR2 FQGTGA. The CDR3 sequence is 13 residues long. V was trimmed by 3 bases and J by 3 bases, leaving 8 bases between them. The DNA of the CDR3 is TGTGCCAGCAGCTTTACAAGGGACACTGAAGCTTTCTTT. Translating it yields CASSFTRDTEAFF.

The CDR3 region has the DNA TGTGCCATCAGTGAGTCCCGGGACAGGGTACGGACCCAGTACTTC. It is translated as CAISESRDRVRTQYF. The chain links TRBV10-3 to TRBJ2-5; 9 bases map to TRBD1. Trimming at V came to 0 bases and at J to 7 bases, leaving 6 bases not matched to a gene. The CDR3 totals 15 residues. Looked up from germline, CDR1 is ENHRY and CDR2 is SYGVKD.